Described below is a single T cell receptor (beta chain) sequence and its context. As yet, its antigen is unknown. TCRdb re-called the reads with MiXCR, one entry per CDR3 protein. Of around 500,000 distinct CDR3 sequences detected, about two fifths appear once; the ten largest clones hold 35% to 50%. This sample was included in a study of T cell repertoires in cytomegalovirus infection. Looking at the study overall: CMV epitopes in the study were HLA-C-restricted (recently identified) and HLA-B-restricted (well studied). CMV infection and matching HLA type were both indicated by public TCR beta signatures.

Overall study findings and caveats: The cumulative frequency of public TCR beta families identified carriers of CMV plus the relevant HLA. In two of eight donors, the top clonotype was HLA-C-restricted CMV-specific.

The sample consisted of cultured PBMCs, taken from culture after CMV antigen stimulation. The source is a human donor in good health (CMV status not recorded). Some clones in this sample may be carry-over from other donors' samples.

The CDR3 DNA reads TGTGCCAGCAGCCCAGCAGGACCTCTCTATAATTCACCCCTCCACTTT. Translation gives CASSPAGPLYNSPLHF. The V gene is TRBV7-9, the J gene TRBJ1-6; unclear D gene. This CDR3 has 16 residues. Germline V gives CDR1 SEHNR, CDR2 FQNEAQ (reference sequence). Trimming took off 5 bases at V and 3 bases at J, with 14 bases between the two ends.